The 26 T cell receptor beta chains reported below all come from one sample, sequenced in a study of shared clonotypes between healthy human individuals. The repertoire was sequenced with immunoSEQ multiplex PCR; TCRdb's copy has only in-frame clones and lacks some. Among under 2,500,000 clones listed, approximately 94% were seen once. Sequenced material: naive CD4+ T cells sorted from blood. The subset denotes: CD45RA+ positively selected. The source of these receptors is a man in his late teens or twenties in good health.

The chain recombines TRBV25-1 with TRBJ2-5; D not resolved. The V gene's germline CDR1 is MGHDK and CDR2 SYGVNS. The CDR3 totals 15 residues. V lost 4 bases and J 1 base, leaving 13 bases between the germline ends. The CDR3 spells CASSAFGSFQETQYF. The CDR3 region has the DNA TGTGCCAGCAGTGCTTTCGGCAGTTTCCAAGAGACCCAGTACTTC.

This clone appeared once. The rearrangement joins TRBV6-5 to TRBJ2-3, with D uncertain. This CDR3 spans 11 amino acids. The V and J ends lost 2 bases and 7 bases respectively, with 4 bases between them. The germline CDR1 and CDR2 sequences are MNHEY and SVGAGI. Here the CDR3 DNA reads TGTGCCAGCAGTTACACCAATACGCAGTATTTT. It is translated as CASSYTNTQYF.

The chain joins TRBV5-6 to TRBJ1-5, with 7 bases identical to TRBD1. Germline CDR1 is SGHDT and CDR2 is YYEEEE. The CDR3 runs 15 residues. J gave up 4 bases and V 0 bases, and 4 bases lay outside the gene matches. CDR3 nucleotides: TGTGCCAGCAGCTTGGGCAGCAGGGGGAATCAGCCCCAGCATTTT. Amino acids: CASSLGSRGNQPQHF.

V and J are TRBV11-2 and TRBJ2-3; 8 bases are shared with TRBD2. The CDR3 runs to 14 residues. Germline loops: CDR1 SGHAT, CDR2 FQNNGV. V gave up 5 bases and J gave up 4 bases; unmatched junction bases: 5. CDR3: CASSLSGTADTQYF. DNA of the CDR3: TGTGCCAGCAGCCTTAGCGGGACCGCAGATACGCAGTATTTT.

V and J are TRBV11-2 and TRBJ2-7, with 7 bases identical to TRBD2. This CDR3 contains 15 residues. V gave up 1 base and J gave up 6 bases; unmatched junction bases: 9. Germline loops: CDR1 SGHAT, CDR2 FQNNGV. DNA for the CDR3: TGTGCCAGCAGCTTAGTGGGGGGGACGGAGAGCGAGCAGTACTTC. Amino acid sequence: CASSLVGGTESEQYF.

This chain links TRBV4-3 with TRBJ1-5; the D gene is possibly TRBD1 (5 bases). Germline V gives CDR1 LGHNA, CDR2 YSLEER. With 2 bases removed from V and 0 bases from J, the gap between germline ends came to 11 bases. The CDR3 is made up of 16 amino acids. The CDR3: CASSQSPQGSNQPQHF. DNA for the CDR3: TGCGCCAGCAGCCAAAGTCCTCAGGGTAGCAATCAGCCCCAGCATTTT.

This chain uses TRBV19 with TRBJ2-7, with TRBD2 matching over 7 bases. Trimming took 3 bases from V and 4 from J; bases not matched to a gene: 12. Germline lookup yields CDR1 LNHDA and CDR2 SQIVND (reference sequence). This CDR3 contains 16 residues. The CDR3 loop is CASSIRGAAGAYEQYF. CDR3 in DNA: TGTGCCAGTAGTATCAGAGGGGCTGCGGGAGCGTACGAGCAGTACTTC.

The CDR3 is CASSPLGTSAYSYEQYF. The CDR3 DNA reads TGTGCCAGCAGTCCCCTCGGGACTAGCGCTTACTCCTACGAGCAGTACTTC. The gene calls are TRBV28 and TRBJ2-7; 10 nucleotides align to TRBD2. Germline CDR1 is MDHEN and CDR2 is SYDVKM. V was clipped by 5 bases and J by 0 bases; unmatched bases: 10. This CDR3 contains 17 residues.

The V and J genes are TRBV29-1 and TRBJ2-1; D is possibly TRBD1 (5 bases). The germline V gene encodes CDR1 SQVTM and CDR2 ANQGSEA. This CDR3 region has 11 residues. Deletions cut 6 bases from V and 6 bases from J, with 9 bases between. The CDR3 DNA sequence: TGCAGCGTCCGACAGAGCAATGAGCAGTTCTTC. It encodes CSVRQSNEQFF.

V gene TRBV30 combines with J gene TRBJ1-1; D remains ambiguous. V was cut by 0 bases and J by 1 base, with 21 bases left in between. Germline assignment: CDR1 GTSNPN and CDR2 SVGIG (reference sequence). The CDR3 is made up of 18 amino acids. This CDR3 is CAWSVAPLSPRRNTEAFF. The CDR3, as DNA: TGTGCCTGGAGTGTAGCCCCCCTAAGCCCCCGGCGGAACACTGAAGCTTTCTTT.

The count of this clone is one. V usage is TRBV5-4 and J usage is TRBJ2-2; D is possibly TRBD2 (7 bases). Germline CDR1 SGHNT, CDR2 YYREEE (reference sequence). CDR3 length equals 18 residues. The V gene lost 0 bases and the J gene lost 0 bases, with 15 bases spanning the gap. CDR3 nucleotides: TGTGCCAGCAGCTTGGGCAAGCGGGGACAATCGAACACCGGGGAGCTGTTTTTT. The encoded protein is CASSLGKRGQSNTGELFF.

Turning to this clone: Other DNA variants within this sample encode the same CDR3. CDR3 DNA: TGTGCCAGCAGCTTAGATCCAGGGAATTCACCCCTCCACTTT. It translates to CASSLDPGNSPLHF. The rearrangement links TRBV11-2 to TRBJ1-6; maybe TRBD1 (5 bases). The CDR3 is 14 amino acids. Germline V gives CDR1 SGHAT, CDR2 FQNNGV. The V and J ends lost 0 bases and 7 bases respectively, with 7 bases between them.

The rearrangement links TRBV11-2 to TRBJ2-7; a weak D match, TRBD1 (6 bases). CDR3 length: 14 residues. Germline CDR1 reads SGHAT; CDR2 reads FQNNGV. Trimming pared 5 bases from V and 2 bases from J, leaving 13 bases between. CDR3 nucleotide sequence: TGTGCCAGCAGCCCGGGACATAATGCCTACGAGCAGTACTTC. Its translation is CASSPGHNAYEQYF.

The J gene is TRBJ1-5, the V gene TRBV7-2; D might be TRBD1 (5 bases). This CDR3 comprises 15 residues. The ends were cut back, 2 bases at V and 2 bases at J, with 10 bases in the middle. Germline V gene lookup returns CDR1 SGHTA and CDR2 FQGNSA. CDR3 residues: CASSLTGSGNQPQHF. CDR3 sequence (DNA): TGTGCCAGCAGCTTAACAGGTTCAGGCAATCAGCCCCAGCATTTT. The full variable domain, completed using reference TRBV7-2 and TRBJ1-5, is GAGVSQSPSNKVTEKGKDVELRCDPISGHTALYWYRQSLGQGLEFLIYFQGNSAPDKSGLPSDRFSAERTGGSVSTLTIQRTQQEDSAVYLCASSLTGSGNQPQHFGDGTRLSIL.

With respect to this clone: The sample contains more than one DNA sequence encoding this CDR3. Here the CDR3 reads CASSPLNLNTEAFF. DNA for the CDR3: TGTGCCAGCTCACCACTGAATCTGAACACTGAAGCTTTCTTT. This chain uses TRBV18 with TRBJ1-1; D remains unclear. The CDR3 is made up of 14 amino acids. Looked up from germline, CDR1 is KGHSH and CDR2 is LQKENI. V shed 1 base and J shed 0 bases, with 6 bases lying between them.

Regarding this clone: The junction does not match germline at one end; this may be a read error. The chain carries TRBV6-1 and TRBJ2-7, with D tentatively TRBD1 or TRBD2 (5 bases each). CDR3 size: 14 residues. The V gene's germline CDR1 is MNHNS and CDR2 SASEGT. The CDR3 DNA reads TGTGCCAGCAGTGGGTCATCATCGGGACGGCTAGGTTTCTTC. Translated, it gives CASSGSSSGRLGFF.

The chain links TRBV7-8 to TRBJ1-6; the D gene is possibly TRBD1 (5 bases). The CDR3 consists of 16 residues. Germline V gives CDR1 SGHVS, CDR2 FQNEAQ. V was cut by 8 bases and J by 7 bases, with 21 bases left in between. DNA of the CDR3: TGTGCCAGCGCTCCCGCGGAGGGGTGGGGCAATTCACCCCTCCACTTT. Translation gives CASAPAEGWGNSPLHF.

In its sample, this clone was seen a few times. The chain combines TRBV5-1 with TRBJ2-1, with TRBD1 as a possible D gene (5 bases). The CDR3 extends over 14 amino acids. The ends were cut back, 5 bases at V and 5 bases at J, with 14 bases in the middle. The germline CDR1 and CDR2 sequences are SGHRS and YFSETQ. The CDR3 DNA is TGCGCCAGCAGAGGGGATTTGATCCACAATGAGCAGTTCTTC. Encoded protein: CASRGDLIHNEQFF.

Worth noting for this clone: In the same sample, other DNA sequences code for this CDR3. V gene TRBV2 combines with J gene TRBJ1-1; 7 nucleotides line up with TRBD1. Germline V CDR1 and CDR2: SNHLY, FYNNEI. The V gene end was trimmed by 6 bases and the J gene end by 1 base; junction bases not matched to a gene: 5. This CDR3 is 14 amino acids long. CDR3 nucleotide sequence: TGTGCCAGCAGCCTACAGGGGCCGAACACTGAAGCTTTCTTT. It yields the protein CASSLQGPNTEAFF.

This clone is a singleton in its sample. The V and J genes are TRBV6-1 and TRBJ1-5, with unresolved D. From germline, CDR1 is MNHNS and CDR2 SASEGT. This CDR3 comprises 15 residues. Trimming removed 8 bases at V and 2 bases at J, with 16 bases between. Written as DNA, the CDR3 is TGTGCCAGCGGTTCGACTTGGCTTGGCAATCAGCCCCAGCATTTT. Its translation is CASGSTWLGNQPQHF.

The V gene is TRBV9, the J gene TRBJ2-3, with TRBD2 matching 12 bases. The CDR3 is made up of 15 amino acids. Germline V CDR1 and CDR2: SGDLS, YYNGEE. V trimming: 4 bases; J trimming: 3 bases; junction bases outside the gene matches: 3. CDR3 region: CASSFGTSGTDTQYF. The CDR3 DNA is TGTGCCAGCAGCTTCGGGACTAGCGGGACAGATACGCAGTATTTT.

CDR3 in amino acids: CASSSGTSYEQYF. The CDR3 bases are TGTGCCAGCAGCTCGGGAACCTCCTACGAGCAGTACTTC. This chain connects TRBV7-6 to TRBJ2-7; TRBD2 is a possible D gene (5 bases). The germline V gene has CDR1 SGHVS and CDR2 FNYEAQ. CDR3 size: 13 residues. V lost 4 bases and J 0 bases, leaving 7 bases between the germline ends.

This clone was detected once. This chain uses TRBV12-5 with TRBJ1-2, with D unclear. This CDR3 is built from 12 residues. V was shortened by 7 bases and J by 2 bases, with 8 bases between the two germline ends. Per germline, CDR1 LGHNT and CDR2 FRNRAP. The CDR3 spells CASAQVNYGYTF. For the CDR3, the DNA is TGTGCTAGTGCCCAGGTCAACTATGGCTACACCTTC.

The V and J genes are TRBV11-2 and TRBJ2-1, with 8 bases that match TRBD2. Per germline, CDR1 SGHAT and CDR2 FQNNGV. With 0 bases clipped from V and 9 bases from J, the junction kept 7 bases outside the gene matches. CDR3 size: 15 residues. The CDR3: CASSLEAGAPGEQFF. Written as DNA, the CDR3 is TGTGCCAGCAGCTTAGAAGCGGGGGCCCCAGGTGAGCAGTTCTTC. The full variable domain, completed using reference TRBV11-2 and TRBJ2-1, is EAGVAQSPRYKIIEKRQSVAFWCNPISGHATLYWYQQILGQGPKLLIQFQNNGVVDDSQLPKDRFSAERLKGVDSTLKIQPAKLEDSAVYLCASSLEAGAPGEQFFGPGTRLTVL.

The rearrangement joins TRBV6-6 to TRBJ2-1; perhaps TRBD2 as D (7 bases). Germline V gene sequence: CDR1 MNHNY, CDR2 SVGAGI (reference sequence). The CDR3 totals 15 residues. V lost 11 bases and J 1 base, leaving 18 bases between the germline ends. This CDR3 is CASQERGGSYNEQFF. The CDR3, as DNA: TGTGCCTCCCAGGAAAGGGGGGGATCCTACAATGAGCAGTTCTTC.

The V call is TRBV27, the J call TRBJ1-5, with a possible D match to TRBD1 (5 bases). V was pared by 5 bases and J by 0 bases, with 11 bases between. Germline values: CDR1 MNHEY, CDR2 SMNVEV (reference sequence). This CDR3 contains 15 residues. The CDR3 bases are TGTGCCAGCAGTCGGCAGGGCCATAGCAATCAGCCCCAGCATTTT. The encoded protein is CASSRQGHSNQPQHF.